The 9 T cell receptor beta chains presented below share a single source sample, sequenced in a study of T-cell reconstitution after alpha-beta-depleted transplantation in children. For TCRbeta, the library was prepared with unique molecular identifiers. TCRdb independently ran MiXCR on the PCR reads; one entry per CDR3 protein. The sample records nearly 20,000 distinct CDR3 sequences, 13% being singletons. The sample consisted of PBMCs, mostly from graft donor cells, taken 60 days after TCRalphabeta/CD19-depleted stem cell transplant. These receptors were taken from a female patient under 10 years old who had a stem cell transplant for congenital amegakaryocytic thrombocytopenia, so the T cells may come from the graft donor.

In this sample, this clonotype turned up many times. The chain combines TRBV5-1 with TRBJ2-3; D is unclear. The CDR3 has 13 amino acids. Germline V gene sequence: CDR1 SGHRS, CDR2 YFSETQ. V lost 4 bases and J 3 bases, leaving 9 bases between the germline ends. This chain's CDR3 is CASSPPSTDTQYF. The CDR3 DNA is TGCGCCAGCAGCCCTCCGTCGACAGATACGCAGTATTTT.

This clonotype was seen ten or more times. The J gene is TRBJ2-7, the V gene TRBV5-5, with 8 bases that match TRBD1. The CDR3 runs to 14 residues. CDR1 is SGHKS, CDR2 YYEKEE, per germline (reference sequence). V trimming: 4 bases; J trimming: 4 bases; junction bases outside the gene matches: 7. CDR3 coding DNA: TGTGCCAGCAGCATGGCAGGGGGCTGGTACGAGCAGTACTTC. Translated: CASSMAGGWYEQYF.

Many counts were recorded for this clonotype. The J gene is TRBJ1-2, the V gene TRBV7-9; D not certain. The CDR3 is 14 amino acids. V gave up 1 base and J gave up 2 bases, with 8 bases separating them. Germline V gene sequence: CDR1 SEHNR, CDR2 FQNEAQ (reference sequence). The CDR3 sequence is CASSLGPHNYGYTF. The CDR3 DNA sequence: TGTGCCAGCAGCTTAGGCCCACACAACTATGGCTACACCTTC.

This clonotype came up many times. J is TRBJ2-1 and V is TRBV29-1; D is perhaps TRBD2 (6 bases). CDR3 length equals 14 residues. CDR1 and CDR2 (germline): SQVTM, ANQGSEA. V lost 4 bases, J lost 0 bases, and 10 bases lay in between. The CDR3 loop reads CSVVSGSSYNEQFF. The CDR3 DNA reads as TGCAGCGTTGTCTCCGGGAGCTCCTACAATGAGCAGTTCTTC.

This clonotype has at least ten counts. J is TRBJ1-1 and V is TRBV5-1; D possibly corresponds to TRBD1 (5 bases). Germline CDR1 reads SGHRS; CDR2 reads YFSETQ. The germline V and J ends were trimmed by 4 bases and 10 bases, with 14 bases remaining between them. The CDR3 runs 12 residues. This CDR3 is CASSPPGPGAFF. CDR3 bases: TGCGCCAGCAGCCCGCCGGGACCCGGAGCTTTCTTT.

This clonotype was seen a few times. The chain couples TRBV25-1 to TRBJ2-4, with D possibly being TRBD1 (5 bases). V lost 5 bases and J 0 bases, leaving 26 bases between the germline ends. Germline CDR1 is MGHDK and CDR2 is SYGVNS. This CDR3 is built from 20 residues. Here the CDR3 reads CASSQKIRTEGALAKNIQYF. The CDR3 coding sequence is TGTGCCAGCAGTCAAAAAATTAGGACCGAAGGGGCCCTAGCCAAAAACATTCAGTACTTC.

This clonotype was seen repeatedly, ten times or more. The chain has TRBV3-1 and TRBJ2-1; 7 nucleotides line up with TRBD2. From germline, CDR1 is LGHDT and CDR2 YNNKEL (reference sequence). The CDR3 runs 15 residues. J was trimmed by 11 bases and V by 1 base; bases with no gene match: 11. As DNA, the CDR3 is TGTGCCAGCAGCCAAGTCAGGACTAGGCTAACCAAGCAGTTCTTC. Its translation is CASSQVRTRLTKQFF.

This clonotype was counted ten times or more. The J gene is TRBJ2-5, the V gene TRBV24-1; 7 bases line up with TRBD2. The J segment lost 3 bases and the V segment lost 9 bases, leaving 9 bases of the junction unmatched. This CDR3 comprises 14 residues. Germline CDR1 is KGHDR and CDR2 is SFDVKD. Written as DNA, the CDR3 is TGTGCCACCTCTCGGGGGAGGGGTGAAGAGACCCAGTACTTC. Its translation is CATSRGRGEETQYF.

This clonotype has ten or more counts. The chain employs TRBV27 and TRBJ1-2; no reliable D call. V gave up 5 bases and J gave up 0 bases, with 4 bases separating them. Per germline, CDR1 MNHEY and CDR2 SMNVEV (reference sequence). This CDR3 has 12 residues. CDR3 sequence reads: CASSPTNYGYTF. Written as DNA, the CDR3 is TGTGCCAGCAGTCCTACTAACTATGGCTACACCTTC.